The clone carrying this T cell receptor (beta chain) was observed a single time. Its antigen is still unknown. This entry is derived from a study of T cell responses to AZD1222 COVID-19 vaccine. Study-wide results and limits: Donors were chiefly white British, with a greater number of females, and clonal diversity was perhaps underestimated.

The length of the CDR3 is 12 residues. The germline V and J ends were trimmed by 1 base and 6 bases, with 7 bases remaining between them. CDR1 and CDR2 (germline): MNHNS, SASEGT. Generated by immunoSEQ multiplex PCR, the TCRdb table keeps only in-frame clones and is missing some. The data contain approximately 190,000 clones, roughly 93% of them seen just once; the ten biggest clones take up 0.99%. The TCR comes from an adult in good health. The sequencing here drew on peripheral blood, taken on day 0 of AZD1222 vaccination. The chain recombines TRBV6-1 with TRBJ2-7; tentatively, D is TRBD2 (5 bases). Here the CDR3 reads CASSEVGSEQYF. The CDR3 bases are TGTGCCAGCAGTGAAGTGGGGAGCGAGCAGTACTTC.